A single sample gave rise to the 24 T cell receptor beta chains below, sequenced in a study of T cell clusters in autoimmune cytopenias. One tube held mixed TRB-A and TRB-B primer pools for touch-down PCR. TCRdb re-called the multiplex PCR reads and catalogs CDR3 proteins one per entry, DNA excluded. The sample totals roughly 3,900 distinct CDR3 sequences. TRB was amplified from approximately 250 ng of peripheral blood genomic DNA per sample. Sequenced sample: peripheral blood. The receptors come from a human donor with an autoimmune cytopenia or autoimmune hepatitis (not recorded which).

The chain uses TRBV6-6 and TRBJ2-7; TCRdb's D call, TRBD2, is unchecked because there is no DNA. The CDR3 runs 16 residues. Looked up from germline, CDR1 is MNHNY and CDR2 is SVGAGI (reference sequence). The CDR3 spells CASSYGRLAGGGEQYF.

This CDR3 reads CASSYSGLAGIYNEQFF. This chain joins TRBV27 and TRBJ2-1; TCRdb's D call, TRBD2, is unchecked because there is no DNA. CDR3 length: 17 amino acids. Germline V gives CDR1 MNHEY, CDR2 SMNVEV (reference sequence).

The chain joins TRBV12-3 or TRBV12-4 to TRBJ2-3; absent DNA, TCRdb's TRBD1 call cannot be checked. The CDR3 consists of 18 residues. The CDR3 reads CASSLVVGGSGGTDTQYF.

This clonotype counts as medium-sized by frequency. The chain has TRBV5-5 and TRBJ1-4; with no DNA, the TCRdb D assignment of TRBD1 cannot be verified. The CDR3 covers 22 residues. CDR1 is SGHKS, CDR2 YYEKEE, per germline (reference sequence). The CDR3 here is CASSRPDHRDKGSVWTNEKLFF.

V gene TRBV27 combines with J gene TRBJ2-7. This CDR3 contains 15 residues. Germline CDR1 and CDR2: MNHEY and SMNVEV (reference sequence). CDR3 sequence: CASSTKAYSSYEQYF.

The chain employs TRBV6-1 and TRBJ2-7. This CDR3 has 13 residues. Germline V gene lookup returns CDR1 MNHNS and CDR2 SASEGT. The CDR3 is CASSVMETYEQYF.

This clonotype is called large based on its frequency. The genes are TRBV19 and TRBJ2-7; TCRdb indicates TRBD1, and absent DNA this call remains unverified. Germline CDR1 reads LNHDA; CDR2 reads SQIVND (reference sequence). This CDR3 is built from 15 residues. The CDR3 is CASSISGTGNVEQYF.

The gene calls are TRBV6-1 and TRBJ1-1; the TCRdb call, TRBD1, lacks DNA for checking. The germline V gene has CDR1 MNHNS and CDR2 SASEGT. CDR3 length equals 13 residues. The CDR3 loop reads CASSRGAVTEAFF.

This clonotype counts as medium-sized by frequency. J is TRBJ2-2 and V is TRBV29-1; lacking DNA, the TRBD2 call made by TCRdb goes unchecked. The CDR3 length is 14 residues. The germline CDR1 and CDR2 sequences are SQVTM and ANQGSEA. This chain's CDR3 is CSARNSGRTGELFF.

The J gene is TRBJ2-6, the V gene TRBV14; checking the TCRdb D call of TRBD1 is not possible without DNA. Germline V gene sequence: CDR1 SGHDN, CDR2 FVKESK. This CDR3 spans 17 amino acids. The CDR3 here is CASGGQGTFPGANVLTF.

The V and J genes are TRBV6-1 and TRBJ2-7; there is no DNA to check the TCRdb D call of TRBD1. The CDR3 is 15 amino acids. Germline CDR1 and CDR2: MNHNS and SASEGT. The CDR3 spells CASSGGGTGDYEQYF.

V usage is TRBV5-6 and J usage is TRBJ2-7; with no DNA, the TCRdb D assignment of TRBD2 cannot be verified. CDR1 is SGHDT and CDR2 is YYEEEE in the germline V gene. The length of the CDR3 is 13 residues. The CDR3: CASSPTSSYEQYF. Variable domain in full (rest from reference TRBV5-6 and TRBJ2-7): DAGVTQSPTHLIKTRGQQVTLRCSPKSGHDTVSWYQQALGQGPQFIFQYYEEEERQRGNFPDRFSGHQFPNYSSELNVNALLLGDSALYLCASSPTSSYEQYFGPGTRLTVT.

The rearrangement uses TRBV14 and TRBJ2-3; there is no DNA to check the TCRdb D call of TRBD1. Germline CDR1 is SGHDN and CDR2 is FVKESK. CDR3 length equals 20 residues. The CDR3 loop reads CASSQDPGTGFSSSTDTQYF.

This chain joins TRBV11-1 and TRBJ1-2; TCRdb's D call, TRBD1, is unchecked because there is no DNA. The CDR3 loop spans 15 amino acids. Germline CDR1 and CDR2: SGHAT and FQDESV (reference sequence). This CDR3 reads CASSGGQISNYGYTF. The entire variable domain, with the rest obtained from reference TRBV11-1 and TRBJ1-2, is as follows: EAEVAQSPRYKITEKSQAVAFWCDPISGHATLYWYRQILGQGPELLVQFQDESVVDDSQLPKDRFSAERLKGVDSTLKIQPAELGDSAMYLCASSGGQISNYGYTFGSGTRLTVV.

This clonotype is labeled medium-sized (0.01 to 0.1%) based on frequency. This sequence joins TRBV27 and TRBJ2-1; the TCRdb call, TRBD1, lacks DNA for checking. This CDR3 has 15 residues. Looked up from germline, CDR1 is MNHEY and CDR2 is SMNVEV (reference sequence). CDR3 sequence: CASSLLGGIYNEQFF.

This chain connects TRBV7-6 to TRBJ2-1; with no DNA, the TCRdb D assignment of TRBD2 cannot be verified. Germline assignment: CDR1 SGHVS and CDR2 FNYEAQ. There are 18 residues in the CDR3. The CDR3 region is CASSLASSTRGRVNEQFF.

The chain recombines TRBV6-4 with TRBJ2-3; there is no DNA to check the TCRdb D call of TRBD1. This CDR3 comprises 14 residues. Germline V lookup: CDR1 MRHNA, CDR2 SNTAGT. CDR3 residues: CASSEGQTTDTQYF.

This chain joins TRBV5-1 and TRBJ2-7; with no DNA, the TCRdb D assignment of TRBD2 cannot be verified. CDR1 and CDR2 from the germline V gene are SGHRS and YFSETQ. The CDR3 extends over 14 amino acids. The CDR3 here is CASSLAGASYEQYF.

The chain combines TRBV5-1 with TRBJ2-2; the TRBD2 assignment by TCRdb is unverifiable without DNA. Germline loops: CDR1 SGHRS, CDR2 YFSETQ. The CDR3 has 15 residues. CDR3 protein: CASSLTSANTGELFF.

This clonotype is labeled medium-sized based on frequency. The CDR3 is CASSYSRANTEAFF. The V call is TRBV6-5, the J call TRBJ1-1. CDR1 and CDR2 from the germline V gene are MNHEY and SVGAGI. The CDR3 consists of 14 residues.

This chain joins TRBV20-1 and TRBJ2-2; checking the TCRdb D call of TRBD2 is not possible without DNA. CDR1 and CDR2 from the germline V gene are DFQATT and SNEGSKA (reference sequence). This CDR3 has 16 residues. This CDR3 reads CSARRRLAGNTGELFF.

This chain connects TRBV6-5 to TRBJ2-1; TCRdb calls TRBD2, which cannot be checked without DNA. This CDR3 region has 16 residues. Germline V gene data show CDR1 as MNHEY and CDR2 as SVGAGI. The CDR3 protein is CASRALAAGGYNEQFF.

This chain joins TRBV13 and TRBJ1-2; the TRBD1 assignment by TCRdb is unverifiable without DNA. Germline V gives CDR1 PRHDT, CDR2 FYEKMQ (reference sequence). CDR3 length equals 14 residues. This chain's CDR3 is CASSLAGQGEGYTF.

By frequency, this clonotype is medium-sized. The rearrangement links TRBV6-2 or TRBV6-3 to TRBJ2-7; TCRdb names TRBD1, which stays unverified in the absence of DNA. CDR1 MNHEY and CDR2 SVGEGT come from the germline V gene. The CDR3 is made up of 14 amino acids. Here the CDR3 reads CASSHWDSSYEQYF.